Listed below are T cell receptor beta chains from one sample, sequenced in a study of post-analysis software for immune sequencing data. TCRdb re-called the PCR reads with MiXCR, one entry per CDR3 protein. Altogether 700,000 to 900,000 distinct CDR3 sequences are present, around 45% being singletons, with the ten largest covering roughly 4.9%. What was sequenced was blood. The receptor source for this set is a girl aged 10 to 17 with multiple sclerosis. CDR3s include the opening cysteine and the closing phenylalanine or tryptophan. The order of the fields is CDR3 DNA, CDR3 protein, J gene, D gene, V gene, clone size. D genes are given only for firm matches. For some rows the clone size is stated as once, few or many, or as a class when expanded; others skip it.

DNA: TGCAGCGTTGAGACCAGCCCAGATACGCAGTATTTT; CDR3: CSVETSPDTQYF; J: TRBJ2-3; D: .; V: TRBV29-1; size: .
DNA: TGCAGTGCTAGACTACAGGGATTGGGGTACGAGCAGTACTTC; CDR3: CSARLQGLGYEQYF; J: TRBJ2-7; D: .; V: TRBV20-1; size: .
DNA: TGTGCCAGCAGCTCTCTAACTGGTAGCTCCTACAATGAGCAGTACTTC; CDR3: CASSSLTGSSYNEQYF; J: TRBJ2-7; D: .; V: TRBV7-9; size: .
DNA: TGTGCCAGCTCACCCGGACTAGCAGACGAGCAGTACTTC; CDR3: CASSPGLADEQYF; J: TRBJ2-7; D: TRBD2; V: TRBV18; size: .
DNA: TGTGCCAGCAGCTTGAAAGGACAGGGGAATGGCTACACCTTC; CDR3: CASSLKGQGNGYTF; J: TRBJ1-2; D: TRBD1; V: TRBV5-5; size: .
DNA: TGTGCCAGCAGCCCGTACGGTGTGGACGAAAAACTGTTTTTT; CDR3: CASSPYGVDEKLFF; J: TRBJ1-4; D: .; V: TRBV7-9; size: .
DNA: TGTGCCAGCAGTCCCTTTCCCAATGAGCAGTTCTTC; CDR3: CASSPFPNEQFF; J: TRBJ2-1; D: .; V: TRBV12-3/TRBV12-4; size: .
DNA: TGTGCCAGCAGCCCGGACCGCTCCTATAGGGAGCAGTTCTTC; CDR3: CASSPDRSYREQFF; J: TRBJ2-1; D: .; V: TRBV3-1; size: .
DNA: TGTGCCAGCAGTCCTTCTGCCGGGGGACAGATATATGGCTACACCTTC; CDR3: CASSPSAGGQIYGYTF; J: TRBJ1-2; D: TRBD1; V: TRBV12-3/TRBV12-4; size: .
DNA: TGTGCCAGCAGCTTTTCCGGATGGACCGAAGAGACCCAGTACTTC; CDR3: CASSFSGWTEETQYF; J: TRBJ2-5; D: .; V: TRBV7-2; size: .
DNA: TGCAGTGCTAGAGATGTTGGTAGCCGGTGGCTAGCGGGGCCGGGTGAGCAGTTCTTC; CDR3: CSARDVGSRWLAGPGEQFF; J: TRBJ2-1; D: TRBD2; V: TRBV20-1; size: .
DNA: TGCGCCAGCAGCCAAGGGTTTGAGGTGGGGAGCACTGAAGCTTTCTTT; CDR3: CASSQGFEVGSTEAFF; J: TRBJ1-1; D: .; V: TRBV4-1; size: .
DNA: TGTGCCCGCCCCCCCGATGAGACCCAGTACTTC; CDR3: CARPPDETQYF; J: TRBJ2-5; D: .; V: TRBV28; size: .
DNA: TGCAGCGTTGAACAGGGAGGAGGGGCAAGCGGCTCGTACAATGAGCAGTTCTTC; CDR3: CSVEQGGGASGSYNEQFF; J: TRBJ2-1; D: .; V: TRBV29-1; size: few
DNA: TGTGCCAGCAGGGGGAGTGGAGAGACCCAGTACTTC; CDR3: CASRGSGETQYF; J: TRBJ2-5; D: .; V: TRBV6-5; size: few
DNA: TGTGCCAGCGACGGCGGGGGCCAGAGCTCCTACAATGAGCAGTTCTTC; CDR3: CASDGGGQSSYNEQFF; J: TRBJ2-1; D: .; V: TRBV7-9; size: .
DNA: TGTGCCAGCAGTTACGGAGTCCAGCAGTACTTC; CDR3: CASSYGVQQYF; J: TRBJ2-5; D: .; V: TRBV6-2/TRBV6-3; size: .
DNA: TGTGCCAGCAGCGGGCCGGGGCCCCTAGGGTCTGAAGCTTTCTTT; CDR3: CASSGPGPLGSEAFF; J: TRBJ1-1; D: .; V: TRBV9; size: once
DNA: TGTGCCAGCAGTTACTCGGTACTAGCGGTGCAAGAGACCCAGTACTTC; CDR3: CASSYSVLAVQETQYF; J: TRBJ2-5; D: TRBD2; V: TRBV6-6; size: .
DNA: TGTGCCATCGGTCGCGGCGGAGCCTACGAGCAGTACTTC; CDR3: CAIGRGGAYEQYF; J: TRBJ2-7; D: .; V: TRBV10-3; size: few
DNA: TGCAGTGCTAGACGGCTCAAATACGAGCAGTACTTC; CDR3: CSARRLKYEQYF; J: TRBJ2-7; D: .; V: TRBV20-1; size: .
DNA: TGCAGTGCTTTAGGACTAGCGGGAGCCAATGAGCAGTTCTTC; CDR3: CSALGLAGANEQFF; J: TRBJ2-1; D: TRBD2; V: TRBV20-1; size: few
DNA: TGTGCCAGCAGTTACTCCGCGACAGGAACCTTAGGCCATACCGAAAGCTCCTACAATGAGCAGTTCTTC; CDR3: CASSYSATGTLGHTESSYNEQFF; J: TRBJ2-1; D: .; V: TRBV6-2/TRBV6-3; size: few
DNA: TGTGCCAGCAGTGACGGTGGGGTTCTCCAAGAGACCCAGTACTTC; CDR3: CASSDGGVLQETQYF; J: TRBJ2-5; D: .; V: TRBV2; size: few
DNA: TGCAGTGCTAGAGAAGGCAGTCACACTGAAGCTTTCTTT; CDR3: CSAREGSHTEAFF; J: TRBJ1-1; D: .; V: TRBV20-1; size: .
DNA: TGTGCCAGCAGTGAAGTCCGGGGGCAAGAGACCCAGTACTTC; CDR3: CASSEVRGQETQYF; J: TRBJ2-5; D: .; V: TRBV6-1; size: few
DNA: TGTGCCAGCAGTATAACCGGGACTAGCGGGAACGAGCAGTACTTC; CDR3: CASSITGTSGNEQYF; J: TRBJ2-7; D: TRBD2; V: TRBV27; size: .
DNA: TGTGCCAGCAGCTTAACGGGTTCAGGGAAGACCCAGTACTTC; CDR3: CASSLTGSGKTQYF; J: TRBJ2-5; D: .; V: TRBV7-3; size: few
DNA: TGTGCCAGCAGCCAAAAAAAGTTAATAGCGGGAGCCGGGCAGAATGAGCAGTTCTTC; CDR3: CASSQKKLIAGAGQNEQFF; J: TRBJ2-1; D: TRBD2; V: TRBV7-9; size: .
DNA: TGTGCCAGCAGTTACCGCGACAGGGACCATGGCTACACCTTC; CDR3: CASSYRDRDHGYTF; J: TRBJ1-2; D: TRBD1; V: TRBV6-6; size: .
DNA: TGTGCCAGCAGCTTAACTGACGACACTGAAGCTTTCTTT; CDR3: CASSLTDDTEAFF; J: TRBJ1-1; D: .; V: TRBV7-2; size: few
DNA: TGCGCCAGCAGCTCCTTGACTAGCGGGAGGGGTAACGAGCAGTTCTTC; CDR3: CASSSLTSGRGNEQFF; J: TRBJ2-1; D: TRBD2; V: TRBV5-1; size: once
DNA: TGTGCCAGCAGGGAGACTAGCGGGAGGCCCGGCGGCAATACGCAGTATTTT; CDR3: CASRETSGRPGGNTQYF; J: TRBJ2-3; D: TRBD2; V: TRBV6-6; size: .
DNA: TGCAGTGCTAGGCCCCAGACGGTCCCAGAGACCCAGTACTTC; CDR3: CSARPQTVPETQYF; J: TRBJ2-5; D: .; V: TRBV20-1; size: .
DNA: TGTGCCAGCAGCCACAGGGGGTCCCTTCGCGCGAACACTGAAGCTTTCTTT; CDR3: CASSHRGSLRANTEAFF; J: TRBJ1-1; D: TRBD1; V: TRBV3-1; size: .
DNA: TGTGCCAGCAGTTACCCAGGACTAGCGGGAGGGATGAGCTCCTACGAGCAGTACTTC; CDR3: CASSYPGLAGGMSSYEQYF; J: TRBJ2-7; D: TRBD2; V: TRBV6-2/TRBV6-3; size: .
DNA: TGCAGTGCTCCGACAGGGGGTTGGGGTGAAAAACTGTTTTTT; CDR3: CSAPTGGWGEKLFF; J: TRBJ1-4; D: TRBD1; V: TRBV20-1; size: .
DNA: TGCGCCAGCAGCCAAGGCACCAGCGGGTTCTCCTACAATGAGCAGTTCTTC; CDR3: CASSQGTSGFSYNEQFF; J: TRBJ2-1; D: .; V: TRBV4-1; size: .
DNA: TGTGCCAGCAGTTACTCGCGACTAGCGGGAGTAGTAGGAGAGACCCAGTACTTC; CDR3: CASSYSRLAGVVGETQYF; J: TRBJ2-5; D: TRBD2; V: TRBV6-5; size: few
DNA: TGTGCCAGCAGCCTAGGACAGGGGCCAGACTATGGCTACACCTTC; CDR3: CASSLGQGPDYGYTF; J: TRBJ1-2; D: TRBD1; V: TRBV12-3/TRBV12-4; size: .
DNA: TGCGCCAGCAGCCCGAACGTAAGGGTTAGGAACACTGAAGCTTTCTTT; CDR3: CASSPNVRVRNTEAFF; J: TRBJ1-1; D: .; V: TRBV5-1; size: .
DNA: TGCAGTGCTCCGGACAGGTCAGCTAACTATGGCTACACCTTC; CDR3: CSAPDRSANYGYTF; J: TRBJ1-2; D: TRBD1; V: TRBV20-1; size: few
DNA: TGTGCCACCAGTTCCGTCCTAGCGGGAGGGATCAATGAGCAGTTCTTC; CDR3: CATSSVLAGGINEQFF; J: TRBJ2-1; D: TRBD2; V: TRBV24-1; size: .
DNA: TGTGCCAGCCACCGGGACTTTAACAATGAGCAGTTCTTC; CDR3: CASHRDFNNEQFF; J: TRBJ2-1; D: .; V: TRBV7-2; size: .
DNA: TGTGCCAGCTCACCTGGCGGAGAAGGCAGCGATGAGCAGTTCTTC; CDR3: CASSPGGEGSDEQFF; J: TRBJ2-1; D: .; V: TRBV18; size: .
DNA: TGTGCCAGCAGCTTTGACCGAGTCGAGCAGTACTTC; CDR3: CASSFDRVEQYF; J: TRBJ2-7; D: .; V: TRBV7-2; size: few
DNA: TGCAGTGCCGGCCCGACCGGGGTTGGTGAGCAGTTCTTC; CDR3: CSAGPTGVGEQFF; J: TRBJ2-1; D: .; V: TRBV20-1; size: .
DNA: TGCGCCAGCAGCTTTCGGAGGGGAGGGGCGCAAGAGACCCAGTACTTC; CDR3: CASSFRRGGAQETQYF; J: TRBJ2-5; D: TRBD2; V: TRBV5-1; size: .
DNA: TGTGCCAGCAGGGGCTCTAGCGGGTACTCCTACGAGCAGTACTTC; CDR3: CASRGSSGYSYEQYF; J: TRBJ2-7; D: TRBD2; V: TRBV12-3/TRBV12-4; size: .